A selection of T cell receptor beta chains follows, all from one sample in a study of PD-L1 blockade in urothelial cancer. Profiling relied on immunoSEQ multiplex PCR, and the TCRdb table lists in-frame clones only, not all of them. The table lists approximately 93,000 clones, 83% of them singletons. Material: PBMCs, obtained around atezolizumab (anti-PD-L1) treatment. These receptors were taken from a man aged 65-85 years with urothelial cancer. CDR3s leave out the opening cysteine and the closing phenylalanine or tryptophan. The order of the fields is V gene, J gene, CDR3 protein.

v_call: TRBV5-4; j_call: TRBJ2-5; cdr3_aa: ASSLGGTTSGETQY
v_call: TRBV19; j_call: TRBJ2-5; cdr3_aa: ASRSLGQGGLYQETQY
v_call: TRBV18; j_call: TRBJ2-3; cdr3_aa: ASSGGVVKTDTQY
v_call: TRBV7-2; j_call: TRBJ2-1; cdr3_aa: ASSSGTSGRGFSYNEQF
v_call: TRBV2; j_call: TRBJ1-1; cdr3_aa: ASRGDRRNTEAF
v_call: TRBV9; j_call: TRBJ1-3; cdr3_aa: ASSVVAGGGNTIY
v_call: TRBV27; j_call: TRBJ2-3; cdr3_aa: ASSSLRLAASTDTQY
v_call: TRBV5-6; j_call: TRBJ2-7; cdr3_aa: ASSLLGTGGVEQY
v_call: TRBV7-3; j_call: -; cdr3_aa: ASSLGTEYEQY
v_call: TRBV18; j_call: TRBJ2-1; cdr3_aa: ASSPLAPNEQF
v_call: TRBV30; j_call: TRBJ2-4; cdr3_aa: AWSIQGDQY
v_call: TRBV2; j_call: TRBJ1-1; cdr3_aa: ASSYQGSHTEAF
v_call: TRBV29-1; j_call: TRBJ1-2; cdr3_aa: SVELTGTGSDGYT
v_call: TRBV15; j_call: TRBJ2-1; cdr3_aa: ATSRDYRNEQF
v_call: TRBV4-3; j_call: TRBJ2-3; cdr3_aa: ASSQRSGERADTQY
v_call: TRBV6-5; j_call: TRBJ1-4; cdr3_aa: ASSYSGREKLF
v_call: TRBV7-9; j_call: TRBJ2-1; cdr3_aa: ASLGGSAYNEQF
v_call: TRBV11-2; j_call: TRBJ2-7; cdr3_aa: ASSFNSGSSYEQY
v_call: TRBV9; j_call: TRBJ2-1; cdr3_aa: ASSPGTGSDEQF
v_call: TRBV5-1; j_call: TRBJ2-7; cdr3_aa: ASSWGGSPSYEQY
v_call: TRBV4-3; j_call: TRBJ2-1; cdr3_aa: ASSVPGQGILAGNEQF
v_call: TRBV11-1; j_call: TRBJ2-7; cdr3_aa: ASSLRVIGGASYEQY
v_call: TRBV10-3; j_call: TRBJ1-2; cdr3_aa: AISESGLYSNYGYT
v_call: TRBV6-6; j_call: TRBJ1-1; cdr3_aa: ASRWTGAGNTEAF
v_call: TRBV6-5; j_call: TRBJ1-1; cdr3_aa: ASSSLSRVPEAF
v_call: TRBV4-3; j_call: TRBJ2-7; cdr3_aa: ASSLWTQSSYEQY
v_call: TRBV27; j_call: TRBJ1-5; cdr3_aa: ASTSTGNNQPQH
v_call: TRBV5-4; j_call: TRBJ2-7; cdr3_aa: ASSLAQGYEQY
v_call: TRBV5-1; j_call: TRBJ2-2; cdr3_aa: ASREGTGVNTGELF
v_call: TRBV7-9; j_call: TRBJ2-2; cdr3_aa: ASSPRLAEVTGELF
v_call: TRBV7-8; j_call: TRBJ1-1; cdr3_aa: ASSLQGALNTEAF
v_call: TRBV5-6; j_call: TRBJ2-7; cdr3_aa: ASSFGHGRGYEQY
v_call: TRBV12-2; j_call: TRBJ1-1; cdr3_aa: ASRYRQGSMNTEAF
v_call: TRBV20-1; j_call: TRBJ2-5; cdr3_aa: SAKVRETQY
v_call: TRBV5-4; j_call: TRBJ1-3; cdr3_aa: ASSLDTSGNTIY
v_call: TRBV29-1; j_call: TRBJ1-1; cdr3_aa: SVEVRGGRNTEAF
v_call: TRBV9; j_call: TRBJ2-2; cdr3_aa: ASSVADRFPGELF
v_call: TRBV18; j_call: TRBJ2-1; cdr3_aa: ASSPEGQSSYNEQF
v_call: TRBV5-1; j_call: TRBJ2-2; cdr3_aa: ASSLQGTNTGELF
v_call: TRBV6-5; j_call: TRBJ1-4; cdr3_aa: ASRTEGGGGEKLF
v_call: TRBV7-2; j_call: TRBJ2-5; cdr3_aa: ASSSGLAFETQY
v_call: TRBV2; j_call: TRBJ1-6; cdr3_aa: ASSEAGGSFNSPLH
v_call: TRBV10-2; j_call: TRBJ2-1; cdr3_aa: ASGGATTTNEQF
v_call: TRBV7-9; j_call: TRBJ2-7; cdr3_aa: ASSLAGTASYEQY
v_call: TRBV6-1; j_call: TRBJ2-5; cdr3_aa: ASNGLAGRETQY
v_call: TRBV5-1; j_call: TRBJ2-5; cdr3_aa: ASSRGGTPGAETQY
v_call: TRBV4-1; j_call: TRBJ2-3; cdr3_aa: ASSQDRGRVDTQY
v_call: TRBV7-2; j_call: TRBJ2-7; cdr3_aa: ASSLGSGRAGYEQY
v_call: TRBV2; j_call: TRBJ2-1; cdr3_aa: ASRTGTSGGEQF
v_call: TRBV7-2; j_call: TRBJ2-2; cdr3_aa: ASNAWGRGGTGDTGELF
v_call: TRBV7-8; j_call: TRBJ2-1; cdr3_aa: ASSSGRGSQF
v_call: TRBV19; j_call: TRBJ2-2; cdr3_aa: ASSIVLAGGINTGELF
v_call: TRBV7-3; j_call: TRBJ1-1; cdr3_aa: ASSKGRGAAAF
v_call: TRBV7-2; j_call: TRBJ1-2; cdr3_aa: ASSQGVNYGYT
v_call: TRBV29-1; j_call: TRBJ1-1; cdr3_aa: SAPTGRNTEAF
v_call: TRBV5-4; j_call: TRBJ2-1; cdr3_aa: ASSASGDSYNEQF
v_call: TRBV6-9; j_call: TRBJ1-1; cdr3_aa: ASLRDTEAF
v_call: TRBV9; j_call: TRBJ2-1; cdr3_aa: ASSASPRGGLGSELTF
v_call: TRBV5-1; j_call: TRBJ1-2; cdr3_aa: ASSSQGAGNYGYT
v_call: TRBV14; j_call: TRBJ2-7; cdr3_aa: ASSQEGLAGPTTKQY